This entry concerns a single T cell receptor (beta chain). The antigen remains unidentified. This record belongs to a study of cytomegalovirus exposure and HLA in healthy donors. Study-wide findings and caveats: About 87% or about 30% of the time was how often most TCR beta V segments were productive, according to an earlier analysis. In a later analysis, CMV-associated beta chains were mostly HLA-associated, it appeared.

The primer mix had 60 Vbeta and 13 Jbeta primers. Libraries were prepared by immunoSEQ multiplex PCR; TCRdb keeps only in-frame clonotypes and omits some of them. The sample consists of about 60,000 clones, approximately 80% of them appearing once. Per the germline V gene, CDR1 is SEHNR and CDR2 is FQNEAQ (reference sequence). V lost 0 bases to trimming and J lost 5 bases; unmatched junction nucleotides: 5. CDR3 length: 15 amino acids. The TCR was taken from a female donor in good health and CMV-seronegative. Sequences were obtained from PBMCs. The V and J genes are TRBV7-9 and TRBJ2-5, with 8 nucleotides matching TRBD1. CDR3: CASSLAQGARETQYF. Written as DNA, the CDR3 is TGTGCCAGCAGCTTAGCCCAGGGGGCCAGGGAGACCCAGTACTTC.